The entry below gives a single T cell receptor beta chain sequence along with its context. Its specificity is unknown. Primers included in the PCR were 60 Vbeta and 13 Jbeta primers. Assay: immunoSEQ multiplex PCR; the TCRdb copy retains only in-frame clones and omits some. Among 150,000 to 200,000 clones listed, about four fifths were seen once. This sample stems from a study of cytomegalovirus exposure and HLA in healthy donors. Study-level findings and limits: With later analysis, a missense DCLRE1C variant became linked to TCR beta V- and J-gene trimming. Association with HLA alleles at 0.05 false discovery rate was found for roughly 17,000 TCR beta sequences in a later analysis.

The clonotype comes from a young man in good health and CMV-seronegative. Sequencing used PBMCs.

This CDR3 reads CATSQGGLNEQFF. DNA for the CDR3: TGTGCCACCAGCCAGGGAGGGCTCAATGAGCAGTTCTTC. The chain combines TRBV15 with TRBJ2-1, with 7 nucleotides matching TRBD2. This CDR3 comprises 13 residues. Germline values: CDR1 LNHNV, CDR2 YYDKDF (reference sequence). Unmatched junction bases numbered 4, after V lost 5 bases and J lost 6 bases.